The T cell receptor beta chain described here comes from a study of OX40 agonist ivuxolimab in advanced cancers. Study as a whole: People in dose escalation had one of these cancers: hepatocellular carcinoma, melanoma, renal cell or head and neck cancer.

Regarding the study as a whole: Averaging showed that CD8+ T cells had more expanded clones than CD4+ did. Expanded peripheral T cells had an undetermined antigen specificity.

Trimming removed 0 bases from V and 2 bases from J, with 5 bases in between. The CDR3 loop spans 13 amino acids. Looked up from germline, CDR1 is SGHNT and CDR2 is YYREEE (reference sequence). The data were produced by immunoSEQ multiplex PCR, yet TCRdb's version contains in-frame clones alone and is incomplete. Of 50,000 to 75,000 clones listed, around 86% are singletons. A note on this clone: As yet, its antigen is unknown.

The V gene is TRBV5-4, the J gene TRBJ1-1, with D hard to call. The receptor was derived from an adult with an advanced solid tumor such as melanoma, head and neck, liver or kidney cancer. The specimen was CD4+ or CD8+ T cells sorted from blood, collected in a trial of the OX40 agonist ivuxolimab. CDR3 sequence (DNA): TGTGCCAGCAGCTTGGCAGGTAACACTGAAGCTTTCTTT. Translation gives CASSLAGNTEAFF.